This T cell receptor (beta chain) derives from a study of T-cell reconstitution after alpha-beta-depleted transplantation in children (TCRdb year 2016). With respect to the entire study: Using TCR repertoire profiling, the study followed T-cell immune reconstitution in a quantitative way in children after TCRalphabeta/CD19-depleted allogeneic hematopoietic cell transplantation. The paper's findings and limits, for the study overall: The frequencies of hyperexpanded clones fell over the following months, and after one year, T-cell counts and TCRbeta diversity were mostly attributed to newly produced T cells. In some patients, high TCRbeta diversity at day 60 was attributed to recipient T cells and intrathymic progenitors that had survived conditioning. About two months after transplant, the apparently early recovery of alphabetaT-cell counts reportedly depended on just several hundred clones that had expanded rapidly and came from non-depleted graft cells.

The treatment or condition label here, explained by the study, means: allogeneic hematopoietic cell transplantation with graft depleted of TCRalphabeta T cells and CD19 B cells. The transplant recipients were children given TCRalphabeta/CD19-depleted allogeneic hematopoietic cell grafts. V was cut back by 4 bases and J by 7 bases, leaving a gap of 11 bases between them. CDR1 and CDR2 were assigned from the germline V gene (reference sequence) as LNHNV and YYDKDF. Including the terminal cysteine and phenylalanine, the CDR3 comprises 13 residues. The DNA shown is the 39-base CDR3, in frame from base 1. The receptor library was made with PCR. Sequencing relied on an Illumina HiSeq 2500. TCR libraries were prepared with molecular barcoding, using unique molecular identifiers to normalize TCRbeta repertoire quantification. The raw public reads went through TCRdb reprocessing: fastp at Q25, MiXCR clone calling, in-frame beta chains kept. CDR3 protein sequences are deduplicated, and each keeps its most common genes and DNA. The sample table contains about 300,000 distinct CDR3 sequences; only one count was recorded for 9.5% to 13% of them. The ten biggest clones cover 7.5% of the sample.

Many counts were recorded for this clonotype. The specificity of this receptor is unknown. No clone much larger than this one lies a single base away; base qualities are absent. The specimen was PBMCs, collected before TCRalphabeta/CD19-depleted stem cell transplant. The V and J segments used are TRBV15 and TRBJ1-5; the D gene identity is not certain. The origin of this receptor is a boy in the first two years of life with acute myeloid leukemia, due to receive a stem cell transplant. The CDR3 protein is CATSNIGEQPQHF. The DNA sequence follows: TGTGCCACCAGCAATATCGGGGAGCAGCCCCAGCATTTT.